The 5 T cell receptor beta chains given below trace back to one sample, sequenced in a study of T cells in Graves' hyperthyroidism and ophthalmopathy. Amplified regions were TCR beta CDR3 sequences from RNA transcripts. In the first-round RT-PCR of the TCR CDR3, the HTBI primer set was used. TCRdb passed the multiplex PCR reads through MiXCR, listing each CDR3 protein once. The table records some 690,000 distinct CDR3 sequences, about 18% of them present only once. Specimen: blood. Receptor source: a man in his fifties with Graves' hyperthyroidism.

This clonotype has ten or more counts. The rearrangement joins TRBV7-8 to TRBJ2-1, with D tentatively TRBD1 (6 bases). Trimming removed 0 bases from V and 3 bases from J, with 12 bases in between. Germline V gene sequence: CDR1 SGHVS, CDR2 FQNEAQ. The CDR3 sequence is 16 residues long. CDR3 loop: CASSLARDRSYNEQFF. DNA for the CDR3: TGTGCCAGCAGCTTAGCGCGTGACAGGAGCTACAATGAGCAGTTCTTC.

Points on this clonotype: A read error is possible here, since a much larger clone lies one base away. J is TRBJ2-3 and V is TRBV11-3; no clear D gene. The CDR3 spans 15 residues. Germline V gives CDR1 SGHNT, CDR2 YENEEA. The CDR3 loop reads CAGSLEWSSTDTQYF. The CDR3 region has the DNA TGTGCCGGCAGCTTAGAATGGAGTAGCACAGATACGCAGTATTTT.

The chain is built from TRBV24-1 and TRBJ1-1, with D possibly TRBD1 on 5 matching bases. This CDR3 region has 12 residues. The V and J ends lost 12 bases and 3 bases respectively, with 13 bases between them. Germline assignment: CDR1 KGHDR and CDR2 SFDVKD. CDR3 DNA sequence: TGTGCCGCGACAGCATGGGACACTGAAGCTTTCTTT. Residues: CAATAWDTEAFF.

This clonotype was observed at least ten times. The chain couples TRBV11-2 to TRBJ2-1; 14 positions match TRBD2. CDR3 size: 15 residues. The ends lost 7 bases at V and 9 bases at J; junction bases unmatched: 8. Germline V lookup: CDR1 SGHAT, CDR2 FQNNGV. The CDR3 loop reads CASTFGLAGGLEQFF. The DNA of the CDR3 is TGTGCCAGCACCTTTGGACTAGCGGGAGGTCTTGAGCAGTTCTTC.

This clonotype came up a few times. J is TRBJ1-4 and V is TRBV28; weak D call: TRBD1 (6 bases). Between the trimmed V and J ends, which lost 5 bases and 8 bases, there was a span of 18 bases. Germline CDR1 is MDHEN and CDR2 is SYDVKM. This CDR3 spans 15 amino acids. CDR3: CASSRAQGSGEKLFF. DNA for the CDR3: TGTGCCAGCAGTAGGGCACAGGGATCGGGCGAAAAACTGTTTTTT.